This is a list of T cell receptor beta chains from one sample in a study of OX40 agonist ivuxolimab in advanced cancers. TCRdb keeps only in-frame clones here, not all; method: immunoSEQ multiplex PCR. Among about 27,000 clones listed, over 60% were seen once. Source: CD4+ or CD8+ T cells sorted from blood, taken in a trial of the OX40 agonist ivuxolimab. The origin of the receptors is an adult with an advanced solid tumor such as melanoma, head and neck, liver or kidney cancer. CDR3s leave out the opening cysteine and the closing phenylalanine or tryptophan.

J gene: TRBJ1-5
V gene: TRBV6-5
CDR3 protein: ASSYGQGDQPQH

J gene: TRBJ1-1
V gene: TRBV7-3
CDR3 protein: ASSSRVYTEAF

J gene: TRBJ1-1
V gene: TRBV29-1
CDR3 protein: SVEDPNNTEAF

J gene: TRBJ1-2
V gene: TRBV25-1
CDR3 protein: ASSDLTTGSYGYT

J gene: TRBJ1-5
V gene: TRBV27
CDR3 protein: ASSFAGGVNSNQPQH

J gene: TRBJ1-1
V gene: TRBV10-3
CDR3 protein: AISAAVQSAEAF

J gene: TRBJ2-7
V gene: TRBV4-2
CDR3 protein: ASSLTPGTPYYEQY

J gene: TRBJ2-7
V gene: TRBV11-2
CDR3 protein: ASSSPTIAGGSYEQY

J gene: TRBJ1-1
V gene: TRBV27
CDR3 protein: ASSLRGQGNPHTEAF

J gene: TRBJ1-3
V gene: TRBV19
CDR3 protein: ASSIDRLTGNTIY

J gene: TRBJ1-3
V gene: TRBV30
CDR3 protein: AWSILPGNTIY

J gene: TRBJ1-2
V gene: TRBV2
CDR3 protein: ASRGLGRADYGYT

J gene: TRBJ1-2
V gene: TRBV19
CDR3 protein: ASSIGQGALGYT

J gene: TRBJ2-2
V gene: TRBV19
CDR3 protein: ASSIARKTGAGELF

J gene: TRBJ1-2
V gene: TRBV14
CDR3 protein: ASSHLGGFSSRGYT

J gene: TRBJ1-2
V gene: TRBV6-5
CDR3 protein: ASTYAASLGGYT

J gene: TRBJ2-7
V gene: TRBV5-4
CDR3 protein: ASSQNLREDEQY

J gene: TRBJ1-3
V gene: TRBV6-5
CDR3 protein: ASSPTGLSGNTIY